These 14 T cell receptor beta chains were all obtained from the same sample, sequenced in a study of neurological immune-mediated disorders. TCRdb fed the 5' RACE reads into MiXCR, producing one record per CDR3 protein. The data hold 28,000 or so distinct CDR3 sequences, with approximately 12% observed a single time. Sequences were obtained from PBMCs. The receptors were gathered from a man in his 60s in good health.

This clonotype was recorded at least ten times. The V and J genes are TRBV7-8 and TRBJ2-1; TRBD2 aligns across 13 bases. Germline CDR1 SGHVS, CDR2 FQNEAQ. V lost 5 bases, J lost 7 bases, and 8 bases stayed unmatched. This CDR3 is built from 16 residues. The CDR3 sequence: CASSTRTSGRFNEQFF. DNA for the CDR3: TGTGCCAGCAGCACCAGGACTAGCGGGAGATTTAATGAGCAGTTCTTC. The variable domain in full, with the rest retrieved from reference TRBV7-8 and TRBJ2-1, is GAGVSQSPRYKVAKRGQDVALRCDPISGHVSLFWYQQALGQGPEFLTYFQNEAQLDKSGLPSDRFFAERPEGSVSTLKIQRTQQEDSAVYLCASSTRTSGRFNEQFFGPGTRLTVL.

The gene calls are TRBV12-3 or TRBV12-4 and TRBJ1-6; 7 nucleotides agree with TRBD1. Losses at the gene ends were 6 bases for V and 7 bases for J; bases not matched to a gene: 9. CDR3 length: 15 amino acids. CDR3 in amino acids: CASSSWTGINSPLHF. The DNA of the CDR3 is TGTGCCAGCAGCAGCTGGACAGGTATCAATTCACCCCTCCACTTT.

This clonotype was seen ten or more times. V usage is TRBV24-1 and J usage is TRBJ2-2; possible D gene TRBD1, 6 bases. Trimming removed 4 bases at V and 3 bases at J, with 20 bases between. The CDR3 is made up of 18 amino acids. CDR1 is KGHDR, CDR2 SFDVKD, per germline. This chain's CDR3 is CATSDSIPGTHHTGELFF. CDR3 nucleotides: TGTGCCACCAGTGACTCCATCCCCGGGACACATCACACCGGGGAGCTGTTTTTT.

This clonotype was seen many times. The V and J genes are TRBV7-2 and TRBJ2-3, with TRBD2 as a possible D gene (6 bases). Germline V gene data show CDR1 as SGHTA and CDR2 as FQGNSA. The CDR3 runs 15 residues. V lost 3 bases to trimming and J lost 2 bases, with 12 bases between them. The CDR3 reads CASSLVAGPTDTQYF. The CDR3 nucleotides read TGTGCCAGCAGCTTGGTTGCGGGGCCCACAGATACGCAGTATTTT.

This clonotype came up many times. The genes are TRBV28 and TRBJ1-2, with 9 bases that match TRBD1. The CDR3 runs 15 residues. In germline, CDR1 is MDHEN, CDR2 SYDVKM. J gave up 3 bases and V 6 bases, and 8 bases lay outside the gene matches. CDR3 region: CASSLQGAAYYGYTF. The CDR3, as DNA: TGTGCCAGCAGCTTACAGGGGGCGGCATACTATGGCTACACCTTC.

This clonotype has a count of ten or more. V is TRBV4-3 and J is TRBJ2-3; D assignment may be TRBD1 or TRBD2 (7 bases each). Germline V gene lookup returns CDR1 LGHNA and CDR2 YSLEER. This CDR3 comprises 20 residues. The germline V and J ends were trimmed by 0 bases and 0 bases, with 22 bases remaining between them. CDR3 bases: TGCGCCAGCAGCCAAGATCCCCCCCAGGGGGGACTATCTAGCACAGATACGCAGTATTTT. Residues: CASSQDPPQGGLSSTDTQYF.

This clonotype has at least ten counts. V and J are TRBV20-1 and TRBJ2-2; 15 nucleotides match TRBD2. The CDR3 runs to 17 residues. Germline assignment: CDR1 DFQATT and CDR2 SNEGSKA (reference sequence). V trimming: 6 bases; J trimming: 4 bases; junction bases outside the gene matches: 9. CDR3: CSASGLAGGLGTGELFF. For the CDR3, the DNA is TGCAGTGCCAGCGGACTAGCGGGGGGGCTGGGCACCGGGGAGCTGTTTTTT.

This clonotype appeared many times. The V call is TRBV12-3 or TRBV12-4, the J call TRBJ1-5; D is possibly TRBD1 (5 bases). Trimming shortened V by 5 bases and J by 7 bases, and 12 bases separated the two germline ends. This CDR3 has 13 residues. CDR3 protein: CASSTGRYQPQHF. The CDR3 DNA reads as TGTGCCAGCAGTACAGGTCGCTACCAGCCCCAGCATTTT.

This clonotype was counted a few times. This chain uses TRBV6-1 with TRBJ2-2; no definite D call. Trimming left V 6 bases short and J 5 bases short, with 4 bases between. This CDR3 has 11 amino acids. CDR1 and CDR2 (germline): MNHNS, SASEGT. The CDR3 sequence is CASSPTGELFF. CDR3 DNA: TGTGCCAGCAGCCCGACCGGGGAGCTGTTTTTT.

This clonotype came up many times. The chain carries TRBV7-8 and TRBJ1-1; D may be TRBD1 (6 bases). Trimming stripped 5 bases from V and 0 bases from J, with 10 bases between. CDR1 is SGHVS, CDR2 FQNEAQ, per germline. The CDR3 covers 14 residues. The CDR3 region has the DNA TGTGCCAGCAGCCAAGGACAGATGAACACTGAAGCTTTCTTT. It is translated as CASSQGQMNTEAFF.

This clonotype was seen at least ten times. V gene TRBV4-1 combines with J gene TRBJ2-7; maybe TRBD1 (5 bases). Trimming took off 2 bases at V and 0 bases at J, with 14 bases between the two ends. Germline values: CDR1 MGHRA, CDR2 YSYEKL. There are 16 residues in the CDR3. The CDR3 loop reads CASSQNTRGGSYEQYF. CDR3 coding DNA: TGCGCCAGCAGCCAAAACACAAGGGGCGGCTCCTACGAGCAGTACTTC.

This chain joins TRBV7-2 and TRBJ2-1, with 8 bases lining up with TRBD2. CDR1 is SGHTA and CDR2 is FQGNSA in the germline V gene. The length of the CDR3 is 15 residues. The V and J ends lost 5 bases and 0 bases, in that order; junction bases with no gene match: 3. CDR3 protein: CASSRGRSSYNEQFF. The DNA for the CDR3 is TGTGCCAGCAGCCGCGGGAGGAGCTCCTACAATGAGCAGTTCTTC.

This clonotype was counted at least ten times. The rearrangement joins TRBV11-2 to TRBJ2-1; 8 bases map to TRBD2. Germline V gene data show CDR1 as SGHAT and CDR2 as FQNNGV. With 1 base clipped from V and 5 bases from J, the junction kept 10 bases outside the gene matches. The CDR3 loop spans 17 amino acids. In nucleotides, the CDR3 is TGTGCCAGCAGCTTAGGGCCTGCGGGAGGTGTAAACAATGAGCAGTTCTTC. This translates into CASSLGPAGGVNNEQFF.

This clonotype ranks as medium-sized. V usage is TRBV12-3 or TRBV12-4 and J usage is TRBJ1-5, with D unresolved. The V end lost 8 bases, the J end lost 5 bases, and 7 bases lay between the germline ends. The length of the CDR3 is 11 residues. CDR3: CASSVDQPQHF. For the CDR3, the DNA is TGTGCCAGCTCGGTCGATCAGCCCCAGCATTTT.